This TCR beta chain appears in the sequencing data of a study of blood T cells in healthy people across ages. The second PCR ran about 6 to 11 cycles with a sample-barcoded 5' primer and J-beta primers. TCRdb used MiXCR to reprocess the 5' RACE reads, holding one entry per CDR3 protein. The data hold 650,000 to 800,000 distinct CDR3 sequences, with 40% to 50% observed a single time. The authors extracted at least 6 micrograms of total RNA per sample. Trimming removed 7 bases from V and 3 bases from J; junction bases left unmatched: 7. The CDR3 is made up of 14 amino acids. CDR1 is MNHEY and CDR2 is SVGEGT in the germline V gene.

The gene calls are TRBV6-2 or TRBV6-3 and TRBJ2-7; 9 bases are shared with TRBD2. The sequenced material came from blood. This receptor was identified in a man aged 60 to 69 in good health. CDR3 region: CASIQAAGGYEQYF. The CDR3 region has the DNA TGTGCCAGCATTCAAGCAGCGGGGGGCTACGAGCAGTACTTC.